The 30 T cell receptor beta chains below were found in one sample sequenced in a study of T cells in Graves' hyperthyroidism and ophthalmopathy. Using RNA transcripts as the source, TCR beta CDR3 regions were amplified. An initial round of RT-PCR targeting the TCR CDR3 relied on the HTBI primer set. Each CDR3 protein gets one entry after TCRdb re-called the multiplex PCR reads with MiXCR. This table holds 300,000 to 400,000 distinct CDR3 sequences, over 15% found once. Sequencing was performed on blood. These receptors came from a woman between 45 and 65 years old with Graves' hyperthyroidism.

The chain uses TRBV9 and TRBJ1-2; D gene uncertain. The CDR3 sequence is 12 residues long. Germline V gene lookup returns CDR1 SGDLS and CDR2 YYNGEE. The V end lost 7 bases, the J end lost 5 bases, and 12 bases lay between the germline ends. As DNA, the CDR3 is TGTGCCAGCTCATCAAGGAGGTATGGCTACACCTTC. This gives the protein CASSSRRYGYTF.

CDR3 bases: TGTGCCAGCAGCTTGGCTCTAGCGGGGTCCCTCCAAGAGACCCAGTACTTC. Protein: CASSLALAGSLQETQYF. The chain links TRBV11-2 to TRBJ2-5; 9 bases align to TRBD2. Germline loops: CDR1 SGHAT, CDR2 FQNNGV. CDR3 length: 17 residues. V lost 3 bases, J lost 1 base, and 9 bases stayed unmatched.

This chain connects TRBV29-1 to TRBJ1-1, with unresolved D. Trimming removed 4 bases at V and 0 bases at J, with 9 bases between. From germline, CDR1 is SQVTM and CDR2 ANQGSEA. This CDR3 comprises 13 residues. The CDR3 nucleotides read TGCAGCGTTGCTTGGCCGTTGAACACTGAAGCTTTCTTT. It specifies CSVAWPLNTEAFF. The full variable domain, with the rest looked up from reference TRBV29-1 and TRBJ1-1, is SAVISQKPSRDICQRGTSLTIQCQVDSQVTMMFWYRQQPGQSLTLIATANQGSEATYESGFVIDKFPISRPNLTFSTLTVSNMSPEDSSIYLCSVAWPLNTEAFFGQGTRLTVV.

This clonotype was detected ten times or more. The J gene is TRBJ2-1, the V gene TRBV28; 11 positions match TRBD2. This CDR3 contains 19 residues. The V segment lost 6 bases and the J segment 8 bases; nucleotides outside the gene matches: 21. The germline gives CDR1 MDHEN, CDR2 SYDVKM. The DNA for the CDR3 is TGTGCCAGCAGACCGTCCCATCTTAGCGGGAGGGCCTTTGGATATGAGCAGTTCTTC. As protein: CASRPSHLSGRAFGYEQFF.

This clonotype appeared a few times. The genes are TRBV6-1 and TRBJ1-2, with D maybe TRBD1 (6 bases). Trimming shortened V by 2 bases and J by 8 bases, and 18 bases separated the two germline ends. Germline V gene data show CDR1 as MNHNS and CDR2 as SASEGT. This CDR3 comprises 15 residues. The CDR3 coding sequence is TGTGCCAGCAGTGAACCTAGCTCGGGGGCTGAGGGCTACACCTTC. It codes for CASSEPSSGAEGYTF.

This clonotype was counted at least ten times. The chain carries TRBV27 and TRBJ2-3; a possible D gene is TRBD2 (5 bases). With 4 bases removed from V and 5 bases from J, the gap between germline ends came to 13 bases. Germline CDR1 is MNHEY and CDR2 is SMNVEV (reference sequence). CDR3 length equals 14 residues. The DNA for the CDR3 is TGTGCCAGCAGTTCAATTTCTGGAGGAGATACGCAGTATTTT. Translated: CASSSISGGDTQYF.

This clonotype was counted a few times. This chain links TRBV18 with TRBJ2-1, with D maybe TRBD1 (5 bases). CDR1 and CDR2 (germline): KGHSH, LQKENI. The CDR3 loop spans 13 amino acids. Deletions cut 2 bases from V and 8 bases from J, with 10 bases between. The CDR3 reads CASSPGKGHEQFF. The CDR3 nucleotides read TGTGCCAGCTCACCAGGAAAGGGGCATGAGCAGTTCTTC.

This clonotype was observed at least ten times. The chain carries TRBV20-1 and TRBJ2-3; 13 bases agree with TRBD2. CDR3 size: 16 residues. CDR1 and CDR2 from the germline V gene are DFQATT and SNEGSKA (reference sequence). J lost 0 bases, V lost 6 bases, and 6 bases had no gene match. The CDR3 sequence is CSAQGLAGASTDTQYF. CDR3 sequence (DNA): TGCAGTGCCCAAGGACTAGCGGGGGCTAGCACAGATACGCAGTATTTT.

This clonotype was detected ten times or more. The chain uses TRBV6-1 and TRBJ2-7; unclear D gene. V was clipped by 10 bases and J by 6 bases, with 13 bases between them. Germline V gives CDR1 MNHNS, CDR2 SASEGT. The length of the CDR3 is 11 residues. The CDR3 region has the DNA TGTGCCACATCGACCCGACGCGAGCAGTACTTC. Amino acids: CATSTRREQYF.

This chain uses TRBV5-1 with TRBJ1-6; D perhaps matches TRBD1 (6 bases). Germline V gene lookup returns CDR1 SGHRS and CDR2 YFSETQ. This CDR3 comprises 14 residues. The V end was cut by 4 bases, the J end by 8 bases, with 13 bases between. CDR3 DNA sequence: TGCGCCAGCAGCCTCCAAGGGGGGGATTCACCCCTCCACTTT. Its translation: CASSLQGGDSPLHF.

J is TRBJ2-1 and V is TRBV11-3; no firm D call. The CDR3 consists of 11 residues. Trimming removed 4 bases at V and 7 bases at J, with 5 bases between. Germline V lookup: CDR1 SGHNT, CDR2 YENEEA. The CDR3 is CASSSFNEQFF. CDR3 bases: TGTGCCAGCAGCTCCTTTAATGAGCAGTTCTTC.

Only a few counts were recorded for this clonotype. The V and J genes are TRBV11-2 and TRBJ1-2; D is unresolved. Germline V gene data show CDR1 as SGHAT and CDR2 as FQNNGV. Trimming took 2 bases from V and 2 from J, leaving 18 bases between them. The CDR3 runs to 17 residues. The DNA of the CDR3 is TGTGCCAGCAGCTTATACCCTACGGGCGAAGTAAACTATGGCTACACCTTC. Translating it yields CASSLYPTGEVNYGYTF.

This clonotype was seen a few times. V usage is TRBV12-3 or TRBV12-4 and J usage is TRBJ2-2, with a weak D call TRBD2 (5 bases). The germline V and J ends were trimmed by 5 bases and 7 bases, with 11 bases remaining between them. This CDR3 is 13 amino acids long. The CDR3, as DNA: TGTGCCAGCAGTCCCCTTACTAGCGGGGAGCTGTTTTTT. Translated: CASSPLTSGELFF.

The chain employs TRBV6-5 and TRBJ1-2; D perhaps matches TRBD1 (5 bases). Between the trimmed V and J ends, which lost 0 bases and 2 bases, there was a span of 13 bases. The CDR3 sequence is 16 residues long. Germline V gene sequence: CDR1 MNHEY, CDR2 SVGAGI. CDR3 nucleotide sequence: TGTGCCAGCAGTTACTCGATGGTGGCAGGGAACTATGGCTACACCTTC. Translating gives CASSYSMVAGNYGYTF.

This clonotype was detected a few times. This chain uses TRBV7-9 with TRBJ1-2; 10 bases match TRBD1. The junction had 7 bases not matched to a gene; V was cut back by 5 bases and J by 1 base. The CDR3 sequence is 16 residues long. The germline V gene encodes CDR1 SEHNR and CDR2 FQNEAQ (reference sequence). The DNA of the CDR3 is TGTGCCAGCAGCCCGTCAGGACAGGGGGATAACTATGGCTACACCTTC. Translated, it gives CASSPSGQGDNYGYTF.

Many counts were recorded for this clonotype. V is TRBV7-2 and J is TRBJ1-2; the D is unclear. This CDR3 is built from 14 residues. The V end lost 3 bases, the J end lost 4 bases, and 12 bases lay between the germline ends. Germline-derived CDR1 and CDR2 are SGHTA and FQGNSA. The CDR3 DNA sequence: TGTGCCAGCAGCTTCTCCGCGGGGATCTATGGCTACACCTTC. Amino acid sequence: CASSFSAGIYGYTF.

This clonotype has at least ten counts. This sequence joins TRBV6-1 and TRBJ2-1, with D possibly being TRBD2 (6 bases). Germline V gene data show CDR1 as MNHNS and CDR2 as SASEGT. The CDR3 covers 13 residues. The germline V and J ends were trimmed by 6 bases and 2 bases, with 8 bases remaining between them. CDR3 residues: CASSGSTYNEQFF. The CDR3 nucleotides are TGTGCCAGCAGCGGGAGCACCTACAATGAGCAGTTCTTC.

This clonotype was detected a few times. V is TRBV20-1 and J is TRBJ1-1, with unresolved D. The germline V gene encodes CDR1 DFQATT and CDR2 SNEGSKA (reference sequence). This CDR3 spans 14 amino acids. Trimming cost V 5 bases and J 4 bases, with 17 bases left between them. The CDR3 coding sequence is TGCAGTGCTGCGGGGAACATAGCCCTCACTGAAGCTTTCTTT. The encoded protein is CSAAGNIALTEAFF.

The CDR3 protein is CAISEPGGVSSGTQYF. The CDR3 DNA sequence: TGTGCCATCAGTGAGCCGGGGGGAGTGTCATCGGGTACGCAGTATTTT. This chain connects TRBV10-3 to TRBJ2-3; 7 nucleotides agree with TRBD2. The germline V gene has CDR1 ENHRY and CDR2 SYGVKD. The trim removed 2 bases at V and 8 bases at J, leaving 13 bases unmatched. CDR3 length: 16 residues.

The rearrangement joins TRBV18 to TRBJ2-2; the D is unclear. Trimming removed 2 bases at V and 4 bases at J, with 8 bases between. This CDR3 has 14 residues. Germline V gene sequence: CDR1 KGHSH, CDR2 LQKENI. Here the CDR3 reads CASSPGEITGELFF. For the CDR3, the DNA is TGTGCCAGCTCACCAGGAGAGATCACCGGGGAGCTGTTTTTT.

This chain connects TRBV6-1 to TRBJ2-3; the match to TRBD2 covers 9 bases. V shed 6 bases, J shed 10 bases, and the junction held 11 bases outside the gene matches. The CDR3 consists of 14 residues. Germline V gene lookup returns CDR1 MNHNS and CDR2 SASEGT. CDR3 nucleotides: TGTGCCAGCAGAAAAGGACTAGCGATGGGCCCGCAGTATTTT. It translates to CASRKGLAMGPQYF.

This clonotype was found a few times. The chain links TRBV5-1 to TRBJ2-6; D possibly corresponds to TRBD1 (5 bases). Trimming stripped 2 bases from V and 2 bases from J, with 8 bases between. Per the germline V gene, CDR1 is SGHRS and CDR2 is YFSETQ. This CDR3 spans 15 amino acids. In DNA, the CDR3 is TGCGCCAGCAGCTTCAGGGTCACTGGGGCCAACGTCCTGACTTTC. Translation gives CASSFRVTGANVLTF.

The rearrangement links TRBV11-1 to TRBJ2-1; 7 bases align to TRBD2. This CDR3 is built from 14 residues. The V gene's germline CDR1 is SGHAT and CDR2 FQDESV (reference sequence). Unmatched junction bases numbered 7, after V lost 7 bases and J lost 4 bases. The DNA for the CDR3 is TGTGCCAGCACCTCGCCAGCGGGATACAATGAGCAGTTCTTC. Its protein product is CASTSPAGYNEQFF.

There are many counts of this clonotype. The chain combines TRBV7-2 with TRBJ2-1, with D uncertain. The germline CDR1 and CDR2 sequences are SGHTA and FQGNSA. The CDR3 length is 14 residues. Trimming took off 0 bases at V and 5 bases at J, with 8 bases between the two ends. The CDR3 loop reads CASSLAPFDNEQFF. The CDR3 DNA sequence: TGTGCCAGCAGCTTAGCGCCTTTCGACAATGAGCAGTTCTTC.

With respect to this clonotype: One junction end does not reproduce the germline sequence, and a read error may be involved. V and J are TRBV11-2 and TRBJ2-3; D is unresolved. Germline-derived CDR1 and CDR2 are SGHAT and FQNNGV. The CDR3 runs to 15 residues. The CDR3 region is CASSRVSQTYDTQYF. The CDR3 bases are TGCGCCAGCAGCCGGGTTAGCCAGACCTATGATACGCAGTATTTT.

This sequence joins TRBV30 and TRBJ2-7, with D maybe TRBD1 (6 bases). Deletions cut 2 bases from V and 4 bases from J, with 12 bases between. This CDR3 has 13 amino acids. Looked up from germline, CDR1 is GTSNPN and CDR2 is SVGIG (reference sequence). CDR3: CAWSTKQGYEQYF. CDR3 nucleotide sequence: TGTGCCTGGAGTACAAAACAGGGTTACGAGCAGTACTTC. Looking up the rest from reference TRBV30 and TRBJ2-7 gives the full variable domain: SQTIHQWPATLVQPVGSPLSLECTVEGTSNPNLYWYRQAAGRGLQLLFYSVGIGQISSEVPQNLSASRPQDRQFILSSKKLLLSDSGFYLCAWSTKQGYEQYFGPGTRLTVT.

This rearrangement joins TRBV18 to TRBJ2-1; D might be TRBD2 (5 bases). The CDR3 is made up of 14 amino acids. CDR1 and CDR2 (germline): KGHSH, LQKENI. V lost 2 bases, J lost 8 bases, and 13 bases lay in between. For the CDR3, the DNA is TGTGCCAGCTCACCAGGGCGGGTTATCGATGAGCAGTTCTTC. Its protein is CASSPGRVIDEQFF. Combining the CDR3 with reference TRBV18 and TRBJ2-1 gives the whole variable domain NAGVMQNPRHLVRRRGQEARLRCSPMKGHSHVYWYRQLPEEGLKFMVYLQKENIIDESGMPKERFSAEFPKEGPSILRIQQVVRGDSAAYFCASSPGRVIDEQFFGPGTRLTVL.

This clonotype was observed a few times. The chain has TRBV9 and TRBJ1-2; the D is unclear. There are 12 residues in the CDR3. V was cut by 2 bases and J by 6 bases, with 8 bases left in between. CDR1 is SGDLS, CDR2 YYNGEE, per germline. The chain's CDR3 is CASSVLVDGYTF. For the CDR3, the DNA is TGTGCCAGCAGCGTCTTAGTTGATGGCTACACCTTC. The complete variable domain, with remaining parts taken from reference TRBV9 and TRBJ1-2, reads DSGVTQTPKHLITATGQRVTLRCSPRSGDLSVYWYQQSLDQGLQFLIQYYNGEERAKGNILERFSAQQFPDLHSELNLSSLELGDSALYFCASSVLVDGYTFGSGTRLTVV.

There are a few counts of this clonotype. This sequence joins TRBV9 and TRBJ1-5; 7 nucleotides agree with TRBD1. V gave up 3 bases and J gave up 0 bases; unmatched junction bases: 9. The V gene's germline CDR1 is SGDLS and CDR2 YYNGEE. The CDR3 has 17 residues. CDR3 coding DNA: TGTGCCAGCAGCGAGGGCCACAGGGGAGATAGCAATCAGCCCCAGCATTTT. This translates into CASSEGHRGDSNQPQHF.

This clonotype was observed a handful of times. The chain is built from TRBV5-8 and TRBJ2-7; the D gene is possibly TRBD2 (5 bases). This CDR3 contains 12 residues. The germline V and J ends were trimmed by 1 base and 5 bases, with 7 bases remaining between them. Per the germline V gene, CDR1 is SGHTS and CDR2 is YDEGEE. The chain's CDR3 is CASSLRGDEQYV. CDR3 nucleotides: TGTGCCAGCAGCTTGCGGGGAGACGAGCAGTACGTC.